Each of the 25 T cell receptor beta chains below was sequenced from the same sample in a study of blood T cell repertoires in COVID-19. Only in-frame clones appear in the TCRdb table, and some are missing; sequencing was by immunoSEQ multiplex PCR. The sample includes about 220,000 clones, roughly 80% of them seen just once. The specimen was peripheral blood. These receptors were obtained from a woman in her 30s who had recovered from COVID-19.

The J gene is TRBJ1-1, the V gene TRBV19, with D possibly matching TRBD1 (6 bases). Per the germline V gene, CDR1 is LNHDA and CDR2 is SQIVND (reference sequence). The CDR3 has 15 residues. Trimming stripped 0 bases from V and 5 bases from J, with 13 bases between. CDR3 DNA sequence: TGTGCCAGTAGTATAGACGGGGGGCCTGGGACTGAAGCTTTCTTT. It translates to CASSIDGGPGTEAFF.

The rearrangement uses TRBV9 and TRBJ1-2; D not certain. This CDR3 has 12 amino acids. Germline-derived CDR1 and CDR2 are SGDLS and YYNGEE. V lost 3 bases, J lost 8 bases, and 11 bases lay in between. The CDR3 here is CASSALGRGYTF. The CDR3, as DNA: TGTGCCAGCAGCGCCCTCGGGAGGGGCTACACCTTC.

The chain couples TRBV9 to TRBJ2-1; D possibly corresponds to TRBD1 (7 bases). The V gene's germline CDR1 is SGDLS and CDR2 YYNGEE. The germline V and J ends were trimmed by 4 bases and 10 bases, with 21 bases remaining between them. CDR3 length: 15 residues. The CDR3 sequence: CASSPRDSAIGEQFF. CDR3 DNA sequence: TGTGCCAGCAGCCCGCGGGACAGTGCGATCGGCGAGCAGTTCTTC.

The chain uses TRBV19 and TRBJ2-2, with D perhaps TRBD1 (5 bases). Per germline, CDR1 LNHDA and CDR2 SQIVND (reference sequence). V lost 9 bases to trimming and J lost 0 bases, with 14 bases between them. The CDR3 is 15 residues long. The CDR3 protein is CASYQRQTNTGELFF. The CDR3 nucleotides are TGTGCCAGCTACCAGAGACAGACGAACACCGGGGAGCTGTTTTTT.

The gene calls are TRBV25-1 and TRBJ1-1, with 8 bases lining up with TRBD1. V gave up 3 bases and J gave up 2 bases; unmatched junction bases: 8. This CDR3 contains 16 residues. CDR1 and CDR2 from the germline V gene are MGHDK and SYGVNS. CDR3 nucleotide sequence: TGTGCCAGCAGTGATCGAGGGACAGGCCGCAACACTGAAGCTTTCTTT. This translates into CASSDRGTGRNTEAFF.

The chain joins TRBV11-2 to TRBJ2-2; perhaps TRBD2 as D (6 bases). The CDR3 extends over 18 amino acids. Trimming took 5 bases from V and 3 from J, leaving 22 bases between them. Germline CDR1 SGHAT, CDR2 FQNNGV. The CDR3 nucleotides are TGTGCCAGCAGCAAATCGGGAGAACCCCTACCCCACACCGGGGAGCTGTTTTTT. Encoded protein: CASSKSGEPLPHTGELFF.

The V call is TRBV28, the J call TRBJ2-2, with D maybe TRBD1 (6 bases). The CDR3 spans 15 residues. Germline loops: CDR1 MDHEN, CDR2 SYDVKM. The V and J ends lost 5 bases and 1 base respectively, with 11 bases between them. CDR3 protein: CASSAETGNTGELFF. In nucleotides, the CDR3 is TGTGCCAGCAGTGCGGAGACAGGGAACACCGGGGAGCTGTTTTTT.

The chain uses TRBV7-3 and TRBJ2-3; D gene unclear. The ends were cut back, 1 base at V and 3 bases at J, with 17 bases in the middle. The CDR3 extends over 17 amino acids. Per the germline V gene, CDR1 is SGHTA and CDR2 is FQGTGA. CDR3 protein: CASSLNRVPTFTDTQYF. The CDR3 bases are TGTGCCAGCAGCTTAAATCGGGTCCCAACCTTTACAGATACGCAGTATTTT.

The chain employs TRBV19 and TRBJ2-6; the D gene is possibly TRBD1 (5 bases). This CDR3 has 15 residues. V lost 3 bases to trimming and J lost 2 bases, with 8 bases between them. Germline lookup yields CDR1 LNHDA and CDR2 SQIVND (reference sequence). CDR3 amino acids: CASSIQGTGANVLTF. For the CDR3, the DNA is TGTGCCAGTAGTATCCAGGGAACTGGGGCCAACGTCCTGACTTTC.

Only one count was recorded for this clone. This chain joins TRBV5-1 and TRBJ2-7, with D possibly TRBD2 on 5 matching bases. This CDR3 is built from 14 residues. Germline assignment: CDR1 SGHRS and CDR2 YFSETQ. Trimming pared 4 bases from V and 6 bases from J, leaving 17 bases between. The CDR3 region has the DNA TGCGCCAGCAGCAGAAGCGGCCAGTCCCTCGAGCAGTACTTC. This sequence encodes CASSRSGQSLEQYF.

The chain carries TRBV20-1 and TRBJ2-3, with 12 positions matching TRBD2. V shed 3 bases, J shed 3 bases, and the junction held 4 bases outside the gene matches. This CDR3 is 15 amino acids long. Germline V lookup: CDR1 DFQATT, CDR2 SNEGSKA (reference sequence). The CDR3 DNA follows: TGCAGTGCTAGTGGACTAGCGGGAACGACAGATACGCAGTATTTT. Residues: CSASGLAGTTDTQYF.

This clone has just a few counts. The CDR3: CASSLILGYGNTIYF. The CDR3 region has the DNA TGTGCCAGCAGTTTAATTCTCGGTTATGGAAACACCATATATTTT. V usage is TRBV28 and J usage is TRBJ1-3; D uncertain. V was shortened by 2 bases and J by 3 bases, with 11 bases between the two germline ends. CDR3 length equals 15 residues. Looked up from germline, CDR1 is MDHEN and CDR2 is SYDVKM.

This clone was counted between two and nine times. In DNA, the CDR3 is TGTGCCACTAGTAGTGGAGGGAGGTACGAGCAGTACTTC. Amino acid sequence: CATSSGGRYEQYF. This sequence joins TRBV2 and TRBJ2-7, with D possibly being TRBD2 (6 bases). With 10 bases removed from V and 4 bases from J, the gap between germline ends came to 17 bases. Looked up from germline, CDR1 is SNHLY and CDR2 is FYNNEI. CDR3 length equals 13 residues.

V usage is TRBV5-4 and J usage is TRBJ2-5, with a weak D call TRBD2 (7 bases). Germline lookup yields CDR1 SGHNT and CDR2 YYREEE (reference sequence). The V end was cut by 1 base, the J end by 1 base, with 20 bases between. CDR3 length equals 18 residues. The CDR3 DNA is TGTGCCAGCAGCTTGAAGAGGGGGGGAACAGGGACCCAAGAGACCCAGTACTTC. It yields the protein CASSLKRGGTGTQETQYF.

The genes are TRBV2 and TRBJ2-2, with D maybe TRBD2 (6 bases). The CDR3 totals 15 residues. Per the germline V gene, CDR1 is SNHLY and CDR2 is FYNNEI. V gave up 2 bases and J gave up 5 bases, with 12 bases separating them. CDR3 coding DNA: TGTGCCAGCAGTGAACGCAGGGCGGGGACCGGGGAGCTGTTTTTT. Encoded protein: CASSERRAGTGELFF.

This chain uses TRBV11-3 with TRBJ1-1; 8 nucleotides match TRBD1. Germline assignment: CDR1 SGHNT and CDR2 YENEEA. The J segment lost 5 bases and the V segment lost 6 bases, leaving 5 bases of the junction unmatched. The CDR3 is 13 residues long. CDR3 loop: CASSYRQGTEAFF. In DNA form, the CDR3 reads TGTGCCAGCAGTTACCGACAGGGGACTGAAGCTTTCTTT.

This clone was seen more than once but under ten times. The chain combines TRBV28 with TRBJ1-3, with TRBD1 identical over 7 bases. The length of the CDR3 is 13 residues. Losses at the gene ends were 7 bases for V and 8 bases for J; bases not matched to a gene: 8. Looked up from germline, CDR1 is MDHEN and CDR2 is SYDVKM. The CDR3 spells CASIKTGVYTIYF. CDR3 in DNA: TGTGCCAGCATCAAAACAGGGGTGTACACCATATATTTT.

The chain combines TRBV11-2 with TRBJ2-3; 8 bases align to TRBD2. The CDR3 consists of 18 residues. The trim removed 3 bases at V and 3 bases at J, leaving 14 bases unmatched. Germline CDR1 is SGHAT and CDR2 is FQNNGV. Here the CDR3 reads CASSFRSGGRRWTDTQYF. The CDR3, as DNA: TGTGCCAGCAGCTTCCGGTCGGGCGGGAGGAGATGGACAGATACGCAGTATTTT.

The CDR3 is CASSELGQGYEQYF. The CDR3 DNA follows: TGTGCCAGCAGTGAATTGGGACAGGGGTACGAGCAGTACTTC. The rearrangement uses TRBV6-1 and TRBJ2-7, with TRBD1 identical over 10 bases. This CDR3 is 14 amino acids long. The J segment lost 4 bases and the V segment lost 2 bases, leaving 2 bases of the junction unmatched. Germline CDR1 is MNHNS and CDR2 is SASEGT.

In nucleotides, the CDR3 is TGTGCCAGCAGTTTGGGCCGCGGGAGGGCACCCTACGAGCAGTACTTC. This encodes CASSLGRGRAPYEQYF. This chain links TRBV27 with TRBJ2-7; TRBD2 aligns across 9 bases. In germline, CDR1 is MNHEY, CDR2 SMNVEV (reference sequence). The CDR3 has 16 amino acids. V shed 3 bases and J 2 bases; nucleotides not matched to a gene: 8.

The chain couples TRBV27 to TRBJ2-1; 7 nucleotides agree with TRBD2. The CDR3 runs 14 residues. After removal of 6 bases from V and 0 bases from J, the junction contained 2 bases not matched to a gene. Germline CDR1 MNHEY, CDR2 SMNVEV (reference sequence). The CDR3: CASRRTSSYNEQFF. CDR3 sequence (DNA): TGTGCCAGCAGAAGGACTAGCTCCTACAATGAGCAGTTCTTC.

The CDR3 protein is CASSEPGLSSYNEQFF. In nucleotides, the CDR3 is TGTGCCAGCAGTGAACCGGGACTGAGCTCCTACAATGAGCAGTTCTTC. This chain connects TRBV2 to TRBJ2-1, with D possibly matching TRBD2 (6 bases). CDR1 and CDR2 (germline): SNHLY, FYNNEI. V was trimmed by 2 bases and J by 0 bases, leaving 11 bases between them. There are 16 residues in the CDR3.

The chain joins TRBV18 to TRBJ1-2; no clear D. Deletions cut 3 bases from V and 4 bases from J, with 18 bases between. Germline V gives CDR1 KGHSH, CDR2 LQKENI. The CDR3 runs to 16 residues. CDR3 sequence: CASSPAIGSVGYGYTF. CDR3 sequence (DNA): TGTGCCAGCTCACCTGCAATCGGGAGCGTGGGCTATGGCTACACCTTC.

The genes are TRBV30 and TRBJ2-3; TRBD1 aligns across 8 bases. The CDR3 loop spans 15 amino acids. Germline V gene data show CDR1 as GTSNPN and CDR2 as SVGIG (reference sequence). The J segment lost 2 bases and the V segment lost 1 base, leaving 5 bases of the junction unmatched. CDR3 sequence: CAWSGTGSFTDTQYF. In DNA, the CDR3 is TGTGCCTGGAGTGGGACAGGGTCCTTCACAGATACGCAGTATTTT.

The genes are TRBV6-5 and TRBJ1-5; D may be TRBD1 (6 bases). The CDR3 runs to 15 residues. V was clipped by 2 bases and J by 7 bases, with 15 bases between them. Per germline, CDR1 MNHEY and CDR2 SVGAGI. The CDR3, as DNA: TGTGCCAGCAGTTACGGTGCAGGGGACGGGCAGCCCCAGCATTTT. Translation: CASSYGAGDGQPQHF.